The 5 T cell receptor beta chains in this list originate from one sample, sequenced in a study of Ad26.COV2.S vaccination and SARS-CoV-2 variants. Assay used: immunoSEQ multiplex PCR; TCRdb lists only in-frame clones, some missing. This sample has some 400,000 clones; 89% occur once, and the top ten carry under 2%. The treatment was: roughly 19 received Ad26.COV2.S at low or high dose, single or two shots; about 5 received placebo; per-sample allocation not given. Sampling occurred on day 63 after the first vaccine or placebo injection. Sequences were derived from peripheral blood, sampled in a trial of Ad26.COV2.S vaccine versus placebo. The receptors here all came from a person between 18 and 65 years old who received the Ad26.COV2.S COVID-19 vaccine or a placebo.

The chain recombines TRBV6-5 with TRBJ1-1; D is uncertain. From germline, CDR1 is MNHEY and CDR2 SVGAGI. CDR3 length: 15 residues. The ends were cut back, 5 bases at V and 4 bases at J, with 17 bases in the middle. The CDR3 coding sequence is TGTGCCAGCAGTCCTCCTACCCTCGTTGCCACTGAAGCTTTCTTT. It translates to CASSPPTLVATEAFF.

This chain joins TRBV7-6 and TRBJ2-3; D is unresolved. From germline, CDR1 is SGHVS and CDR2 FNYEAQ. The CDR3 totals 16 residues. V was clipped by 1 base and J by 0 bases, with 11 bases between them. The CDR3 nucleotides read TGTGCCAGCAGCTTAGAAGCCGCCCCTAGCACAGATACGCAGTATTTT. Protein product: CASSLEAAPSTDTQYF.

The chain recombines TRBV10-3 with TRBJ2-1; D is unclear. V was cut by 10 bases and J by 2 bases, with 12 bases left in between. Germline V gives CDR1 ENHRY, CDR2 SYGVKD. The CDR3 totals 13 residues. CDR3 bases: TGTGCCAGTTCAACCGTCACCTACAATGAGCAGTTCTTC. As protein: CASSTVTYNEQFF.

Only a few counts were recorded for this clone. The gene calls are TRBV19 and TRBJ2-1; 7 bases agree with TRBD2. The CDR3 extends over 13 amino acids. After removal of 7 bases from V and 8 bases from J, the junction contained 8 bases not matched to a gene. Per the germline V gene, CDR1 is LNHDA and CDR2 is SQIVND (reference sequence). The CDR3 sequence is CASTGGRADEQFF. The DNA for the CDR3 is TGTGCCAGTACTGGCGGGAGAGCGGATGAGCAGTTCTTC.

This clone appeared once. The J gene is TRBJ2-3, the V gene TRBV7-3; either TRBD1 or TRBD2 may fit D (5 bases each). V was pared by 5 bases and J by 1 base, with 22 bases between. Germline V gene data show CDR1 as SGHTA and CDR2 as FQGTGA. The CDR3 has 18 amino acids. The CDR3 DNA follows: TGTGCCAGCAGCCATACATGTGGGGGAACCTTTGGCACAGATACGCAGTATTTT. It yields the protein CASSHTCGGTFGTDTQYF.